A selection of T cell receptor beta chains follows, all from one sample in a study of shared clonotypes between healthy human individuals. TCRdb keeps only in-frame clones here, not all; method: immunoSEQ multiplex PCR. In the table there are 2 million to 2.5 million clones, about 92% of which are singletons. Source material: naive CD8+ T cells from PBMCs. These receptors all stem from a man aged 18 to 30 in good health. Some clones in this sample may be carry-over from other donors' samples. Each CDR3 is given with its conserved first and last residue. The order of the fields is J gene, V gene, D gene, CDR3 length, CDR3 protein, CDR3 DNA. D genes are given only for firm matches.

j_call: TRBJ2-5
v_call: TRBV7-9
d_call: -
cdr3_length: 15
cdr3_aa: CASSPLFRRRETQYF
cdr3_nt: TGTGCCAGCAGCCCCCTGTTTAGGAGGCGGGAGACCCAGTACTTC

j_call: TRBJ2-7
v_call: TRBV29-1
d_call: TRBD1
cdr3_length: 15
cdr3_aa: CSARPTDRGPYEQYF
cdr3_nt: TGCAGCGCCCGGCCAACGGACAGGGGCCCCTACGAGCAGTACTTC

j_call: TRBJ2-1
v_call: TRBV7-9
d_call: TRBD1
cdr3_length: 15
cdr3_aa: CASSLTQGAYNEQFF
cdr3_nt: TGTGCCAGCAGCTTAACACAGGGGGCCTACAATGAGCAGTTCTTC

j_call: TRBJ2-7
v_call: TRBV27
d_call: -
cdr3_length: 16
cdr3_aa: CASSFSVGESSYEQYF
cdr3_nt: TGTGCCAGCAGTTTTTCTGTGGGAGAAAGCTCCTACGAGCAGTACTTC

j_call: TRBJ2-4
v_call: TRBV5-6
d_call: -
cdr3_length: 17
cdr3_aa: CASSWTKLAARGNIQYF
cdr3_nt: TGTGCCAGCAGCTGGACGAAATTAGCGGCGCGTGGGAACATTCAGTACTTC

j_call: TRBJ2-3
v_call: TRBV9
d_call: TRBD1
cdr3_length: 17
cdr3_aa: CASSEDLGQPLKDTQYF
cdr3_nt: TGTGCCAGCAGCGAGGACCTGGGACAGCCGCTAAAAGATACGCAGTATTTT

j_call: TRBJ2-1
v_call: TRBV19
d_call: TRBD2
cdr3_length: 14
cdr3_aa: CASSGTSGYNEQFF
cdr3_nt: TGTGCCAGTAGCGGGACTAGCGGATACAATGAGCAGTTCTTC

j_call: TRBJ1-2
v_call: TRBV28
d_call: -
cdr3_length: 11
cdr3_aa: CASSIWSGYTF
cdr3_nt: TGTGCCAGCAGCATTTGGTCTGGCTACACCTTC

j_call: TRBJ2-1
v_call: TRBV28
d_call: -
cdr3_length: 11
cdr3_aa: CASSPWGEQFF
cdr3_nt: TGTGCCAGCAGTCCATGGGGTGAGCAGTTCTTC

j_call: TRBJ1-1
v_call: TRBV7-6
d_call: -
cdr3_length: 15
cdr3_aa: CASSLNPGLEAEAFF
cdr3_nt: TGTGCCAGCAGCTTAAATCCGGGTTTGGAGGCTGAAGCTTTCTTT

j_call: TRBJ2-1
v_call: TRBV27
d_call: TRBD2
cdr3_length: 14
cdr3_aa: CASRTGGRWNEQFF
cdr3_nt: TGTGCCAGCAGGACGGGAGGGCGTTGGAATGAGCAGTTCTTC

j_call: TRBJ2-6
v_call: TRBV27
d_call: -
cdr3_length: 15
cdr3_aa: CASSSLMTGANVLTF
cdr3_nt: TGTGCCAGCAGTTCCCTGATGACCGGGGCCAACGTCCTGACTTTC

j_call: TRBJ1-4
v_call: TRBV7-9
d_call: -
cdr3_length: 15
cdr3_aa: CASSLGADPAVKLFF
cdr3_nt: TGTGCCAGCAGCTTAGGCGCTGACCCGGCAGTGAAACTGTTTTTT

j_call: TRBJ2-7
v_call: TRBV27
d_call: -
cdr3_length: 13
cdr3_aa: CASSLSRSYEQYF
cdr3_nt: TGTGCCAGCAGTTTATCGAGGTCCTACGAGCAGTACTTC

j_call: TRBJ2-1
v_call: TRBV28
d_call: -
cdr3_length: 15
cdr3_aa: CASSSPAEKNNEQFF
cdr3_nt: TGTGCCAGCAGTTCCCCAGCGGAGAAAAACAATGAGCAGTTCTTC

j_call: TRBJ2-3
v_call: TRBV7-9
d_call: TRBD1
cdr3_length: 13
cdr3_aa: CASSSHRGDTQYF
cdr3_nt: TGTGCCAGCAGCTCCCACAGGGGCGATACGCAGTATTTT

j_call: TRBJ2-3
v_call: TRBV27
d_call: -
cdr3_length: 17
cdr3_aa: CASSLGPGDKSTDTQYF
cdr3_nt: TGTGCCAGCAGTTTAGGTCCGGGGGATAAGAGCACAGATACGCAGTATTTT

j_call: TRBJ2-7
v_call: TRBV7-9
d_call: -
cdr3_length: 16
cdr3_aa: CASSLAGGWSSYEQYF
cdr3_nt: TGTGCCAGCAGCTTAGCCGGGGGCTGGAGCTCCTACGAGCAGTACTTC

j_call: TRBJ2-3
v_call: TRBV27
d_call: TRBD2
cdr3_length: 18
cdr3_aa: CASSPGASGRPPADTQYF
cdr3_nt: TGTGCCAGCAGTCCCGGAGCTAGCGGGAGGCCCCCCGCAGATACGCAGTATTTT

j_call: TRBJ1-1
v_call: TRBV9
d_call: TRBD1
cdr3_length: 16
cdr3_aa: CASSPLGTGSYTEAFF
cdr3_nt: TGTGCCAGCAGCCCACTGGGGACAGGGAGTTACACTGAAGCTTTCTTT

j_call: TRBJ2-7
v_call: TRBV27
d_call: TRBD1
cdr3_length: 16
cdr3_aa: CASSLSLGQGVYEQYF
cdr3_nt: TGTGCCAGCAGTTTATCTCTAGGACAGGGGGTCTACGAGCAGTACTTC

j_call: TRBJ1-1
v_call: TRBV7-3
d_call: -
cdr3_length: 14
cdr3_aa: CASSLAGMGTEAFF
cdr3_nt: TGTGCCAGCAGCTTAGCAGGGATGGGCACTGAAGCTTTCTTT

j_call: TRBJ2-2
v_call: TRBV27
d_call: TRBD2
cdr3_length: 15
cdr3_aa: CASSVAGEGTGELFF
cdr3_nt: TGTGCCAGCAGTGTAGCGGGAGAGGGCACCGGGGAGCTGTTTTTT

j_call: TRBJ2-1
v_call: TRBV12-5
d_call: TRBD2
cdr3_length: 15
cdr3_aa: CASGLASGSFDEQFF
cdr3_nt: TGTGCTAGTGGTTTGGCTAGCGGGAGTTTTGATGAGCAGTTCTTC

j_call: TRBJ1-5
v_call: TRBV27
d_call: -
cdr3_length: 16
cdr3_aa: CASSFGPGVGNQPQHF
cdr3_nt: TGTGCCAGCAGTTTCGGTCCTGGGGTGGGCAATCAGCCCCAGCATTTT

j_call: TRBJ2-1
v_call: TRBV28
d_call: TRBD2
cdr3_length: 13
cdr3_aa: CASRLAGGSEQFF
cdr3_nt: TGTGCCAGCCGACTAGCGGGAGGGAGTGAGCAGTTCTTC

j_call: TRBJ2-7
v_call: TRBV7-9
d_call: TRBD2
cdr3_length: 15
cdr3_aa: CASSLGGLSGSEQYF
cdr3_nt: TGTGCCAGCAGCTTAGGGGGACTTAGCGGGAGCGAGCAGTACTTC